This TCR beta chain was found in a study of regulatory T cells in long-lasting Graves disease. Time point indicated: newly diagnosed GD, antithyroid drugs for less than 3 months. Construction of the TCR library relied on RNA isolated from PBMCs. In building TCR beta libraries, iRepertoire HTBI primers were used together with Arm-PCR of CDR3 regions. A single record per CDR3 protein comes from TCRdb applying MiXCR to the multiplex PCR reads. The sample holds approximately 480,000 distinct CDR3 sequences, roughly 17% seen once. The CDR3 sequence is 15 residues long. V was pared by 4 bases and J by 5 bases, with 3 bases of the junction left unmatched. The germline CDR1 and CDR2 sequences are SGHRS and YFSETQ. This clonotype was detected many times. These data were likewise used in another study, on T cells in Graves' hyperthyroidism and ophthalmopathy.

The chain has TRBV5-1 and TRBJ2-1; the match to TRBD2 covers 13 bases. The sequencing here drew on peripheral blood mononuclear cells (PBMCs), taken at new diagnosis, from a patient treated with antithyroid drugs. This sequence originates from a man aged 40-49 years with Graves disease. The DNA of the CDR3 is TGCGCCAGCAGCCCACTAGCGGGAGGGAACAATGAGCAGTTCTTC. This gives the protein CASSPLAGGNNEQFF.